A selection of T cell receptor beta chains follows, all from one sample in a study of cytomegalovirus exposure and HLA in healthy donors. The method was immunoSEQ multiplex PCR; TCRdb's version includes in-frame clones alone and lacks a portion of them. Of 55,000 to 70,000 clones in the sample, 65% to 75% are singletons; the top ten hold 11%. The specimen sequenced was PBMCs. These TCRs come from a woman aged 60-75 years in good health and CMV-seropositive. Each CDR3 is given with its conserved first and last residue. The D gene is left open where the match is weak. Only some rows state a clone size, as once, few, many or a class for expanded clones.

j_gene: TRBJ2-1; v_gene: TRBV4-1; d_gene: NA; abundance: NA; CDR3nt: TGCGCCAGCAGCCAAGAGGCAGGGGGGTCCTACAATGAGCAGTTCTTC; CDR3aa: CASSQEAGGSYNEQFF
j_gene: TRBJ1-5; v_gene: TRBV6-6; d_gene: NA; abundance: few; CDR3nt: TGTGCCAGCAGTTATATGAACACGGGTCAGCCCCAGCATTTT; CDR3aa: CASSYMNTGQPQHF
j_gene: TRBJ2-5; v_gene: TRBV19; d_gene: TRBD2; abundance: NA; CDR3nt: TGTGCCAGTAGTATGAAGGCTAGCGGGGGGGCGGGTCAAGAGACCCAGTACTTC; CDR3aa: CASSMKASGGAGQETQYF
j_gene: TRBJ2-7; v_gene: TRBV5-6; d_gene: TRBD1; abundance: NA; CDR3nt: TGTGCCAGCAGCTTGGGGACAGGGGCTAGGAAAAGCTACGAGCAGTACTTC; CDR3aa: CASSLGTGARKSYEQYF
j_gene: TRBJ1-6; v_gene: TRBV19; d_gene: TRBD1; abundance: NA; CDR3nt: TGTGCCAGTAGCCTGCAGGGGGCGGATTCACCCCTCCACTTT; CDR3aa: CASSLQGADSPLHF
j_gene: TRBJ2-1; v_gene: TRBV7-9; d_gene: NA; abundance: NA; CDR3nt: TGTGCCAGCAGCCCCCCAAGTCTGAGCTCCTACAATGAGCAGTTCTTC; CDR3aa: CASSPPSLSSYNEQFF
j_gene: TRBJ2-7; v_gene: TRBV7-9; d_gene: TRBD1; abundance: NA; CDR3nt: TGTGCCAGCAGTACCGGGACAGGGATCTACGAGCAGTACTTC; CDR3aa: CASSTGTGIYEQYF
j_gene: TRBJ1-5; v_gene: TRBV5-1; d_gene: NA; abundance: NA; CDR3nt: TGCGCCAGCTGCCGTTGGGCAGGGCGGGGGGGTCAGCCCCAGCATTTT; CDR3aa: CASCRWAGRGGQPQHF
j_gene: TRBJ1-1; v_gene: TRBV27; d_gene: TRBD1; abundance: NA; CDR3nt: TGTGCCAGCAGTGCTGGGACAGGGAGGAACACTGAAGCTTTCTTT; CDR3aa: CASSAGTGRNTEAFF
j_gene: TRBJ2-2; v_gene: TRBV19; d_gene: TRBD1; abundance: few; CDR3nt: TGTGCCAGTAGTTCACAGGGGTACGGGGAGCTGTTTTTT; CDR3aa: CASSSQGYGELFF
j_gene: TRBJ2-1; v_gene: TRBV12-5; d_gene: NA; abundance: NA; CDR3nt: TGTGCTAGTGGTCTCGGGGAGGTTAACAATGAGCAGTTCTTC; CDR3aa: CASGLGEVNNEQFF
j_gene: TRBJ2-1; v_gene: TRBV11-2; d_gene: NA; abundance: NA; CDR3nt: TGTGCCAGCAGCTTAAGGGGGCTTAGCGGAGACGAGCAGTTCTTC; CDR3aa: CASSLRGLSGDEQFF
j_gene: TRBJ1-3; v_gene: TRBV7-2; d_gene: TRBD1; abundance: NA; CDR3nt: TGTGCCAGCAGCCCAAGAAGAGACAGGGTCTCTGGAAACACCATATATTTT; CDR3aa: CASSPRRDRVSGNTIYF
j_gene: TRBJ2-3; v_gene: TRBV19; d_gene: TRBD2; abundance: NA; CDR3nt: TGTGCCAGTAGTATCTTCCTAGCGGGGGGGCCCACAGATACGCAGTATTTT; CDR3aa: CASSIFLAGGPTDTQYF
j_gene: TRBJ2-5; v_gene: TRBV6-1; d_gene: NA; abundance: NA; CDR3nt: TGTGCCAGCAGTACTGACAGAAGGGCACAAGAGACCCAGTACTTC; CDR3aa: CASSTDRRAQETQYF
j_gene: TRBJ1-3; v_gene: TRBV19; d_gene: TRBD1; abundance: NA; CDR3nt: TGTGCCAGTAGTATATTAGGGGACAGGGCTGGAAACACCATATATTTT; CDR3aa: CASSILGDRAGNTIYF
j_gene: TRBJ1-4; v_gene: TRBV4-2; d_gene: NA; abundance: NA; CDR3nt: TGTGCCAGCAGCCAAGGAGGGAAGGAATCACTGTTTTTT; CDR3aa: CASSQGGKESLFF
j_gene: TRBJ1-3; v_gene: TRBV6-6; d_gene: NA; abundance: NA; CDR3nt: TGTGCCAGCAGTCGCACCCAGGGTTTCGGAAACACCATATATTTT; CDR3aa: CASSRTQGFGNTIYF
j_gene: TRBJ1-2; v_gene: TRBV19; d_gene: NA; abundance: NA; CDR3nt: TGTGCCAGCCGACGGGATAACTATGGCTACACCTTC; CDR3aa: CASRRDNYGYTF
j_gene: TRBJ1-1; v_gene: TRBV10-3; d_gene: NA; abundance: few; CDR3nt: TGTGCCATCAGGGGTACAGGGTCTGAAGCTTTCTTT; CDR3aa: CAIRGTGSEAFF
j_gene: TRBJ1-1; v_gene: TRBV19; d_gene: TRBD1; abundance: NA; CDR3nt: TGTGCCAGTAGTATCCAACAGGGGCCTGAAGCTTTCTTT; CDR3aa: CASSIQQGPEAFF
j_gene: TRBJ2-7; v_gene: TRBV10-3; d_gene: TRBD1; abundance: NA; CDR3nt: TGTGCCATCAGTGACTGGGACAGGGCATTTCCCGAGCAGTACTTC; CDR3aa: CAISDWDRAFPEQYF
j_gene: TRBJ2-1; v_gene: TRBV2; d_gene: TRBD2; abundance: few; CDR3nt: TGTGCCAGCAGTGAACGAATGGGAGGGGAGCAGTTCTTC; CDR3aa: CASSERMGGEQFF
j_gene: TRBJ1-1; v_gene: TRBV19; d_gene: TRBD1; abundance: few; CDR3nt: TGTGCCAGTAGGAAGGGGACAGGGAATGAAGCTTTCTTT; CDR3aa: CASRKGTGNEAFF
j_gene: TRBJ1-4; v_gene: TRBV5-1; d_gene: NA; abundance: few; CDR3nt: TGCGCCAGCTCCCTTGATGGTCAGGGGAATGAAAAACTGTTTTTT; CDR3aa: CASSLDGQGNEKLFF
j_gene: TRBJ2-6; v_gene: TRBV5-4; d_gene: NA; abundance: NA; CDR3nt: TGTGCCAGCAGCTTCGGGGGGCGTTCCTCTGGGGCCAACGTCCTGACTTTC; CDR3aa: CASSFGGRSSGANVLTF
j_gene: TRBJ1-1; v_gene: TRBV6-1; d_gene: NA; abundance: few; CDR3nt: TGTGCCAGCAGTGGGTCACAGGGTAAGGTGGCTGAAGCTTTCTTT; CDR3aa: CASSGSQGKVAEAFF
j_gene: TRBJ2-7; v_gene: TRBV29-1; d_gene: TRBD1; abundance: NA; CDR3nt: TGCAGCACCAGATCAGACAGGGACGAGCAGTACTTC; CDR3aa: CSTRSDRDEQYF
j_gene: TRBJ2-7; v_gene: TRBV2; d_gene: NA; abundance: NA; CDR3nt: TGTGCCAGCAGTGAAGCGTCCCATTTGGAGCAGTACTTC; CDR3aa: CASSEASHLEQYF
j_gene: TRBJ2-2; v_gene: TRBV12-5; d_gene: TRBD2; abundance: NA; CDR3nt: TGTGCTAGTGGATCCCCCCGACTAGCGGGAGGAACCGGGGAGCTGTTTTTT; CDR3aa: CASGSPRLAGGTGELFF
j_gene: TRBJ1-5; v_gene: TRBV2; d_gene: NA; abundance: NA; CDR3nt: TGTGCCAGCAGTGAAGGGCCGAATCGTCAGCCCCAGCATTTT; CDR3aa: CASSEGPNRQPQHF
j_gene: TRBJ2-2; v_gene: TRBV2; d_gene: TRBD1; abundance: NA; CDR3nt: TGTGCCAGCAGACAGGGGGCGCCCCCCGGGGAGCTGTTTTTT; CDR3aa: CASRQGAPPGELFF
j_gene: TRBJ2-1; v_gene: TRBV19; d_gene: NA; abundance: NA; CDR3nt: TGTGCCAGTAGTTGGCGGGCAGGGGGGACCTACAATGAGCAGTTCTTC; CDR3aa: CASSWRAGGTYNEQFF
j_gene: TRBJ1-1; v_gene: TRBV7-2; d_gene: TRBD1; abundance: NA; CDR3nt: TGTGCCAGCAGCGCCGACAGGGGTGAGGCTTTCTTT; CDR3aa: CASSADRGEAFF
j_gene: TRBJ2-1; v_gene: TRBV25-1; d_gene: TRBD2; abundance: NA; CDR3nt: TGTGCCAGCAGTGACAACGGGGGAGGGGCCTACAATGAGCAGTTCTTC; CDR3aa: CASSDNGGGAYNEQFF
j_gene: TRBJ2-7; v_gene: TRBV15; d_gene: NA; abundance: NA; CDR3nt: TGTGCCACCAGCCTGGACTACTCCTACGAGCAGTACTTC; CDR3aa: CATSLDYSYEQYF
j_gene: TRBJ1-5; v_gene: TRBV7-9; d_gene: NA; abundance: NA; CDR3nt: TGTGCCAGCAGCTCGGGAGTCCTCAAGGGCTCCCTTAGCAATCAGCCCCAGCATTTT; CDR3aa: CASSSGVLKGSLSNQPQHF
j_gene: TRBJ2-5; v_gene: TRBV4-2; d_gene: TRBD1; abundance: NA; CDR3nt: TGTGCCAGCAGCCAAGGACAGGGGGCAGGAGAGACCCAGTACTTC; CDR3aa: CASSQGQGAGETQYF
j_gene: TRBJ2-7; v_gene: TRBV5-1; d_gene: NA; abundance: few; CDR3nt: TGCGCCAGCAGCTTGTTTTCAGGAACTTACGAGCAGTACTTC; CDR3aa: CASSLFSGTYEQYF
j_gene: TRBJ2-7; v_gene: TRBV7-2; d_gene: NA; abundance: few; CDR3nt: TGTGCCAGCAGCCCAAATGGACTCTCCTACGAGCAGTACTTC; CDR3aa: CASSPNGLSYEQYF
j_gene: TRBJ2-7; v_gene: TRBV5-6; d_gene: TRBD1; abundance: NA; CDR3nt: TGTGCCAGCAGCCAAAGGGACAGGATAAGCGAGCAGTACTTC; CDR3aa: CASSQRDRISEQYF
j_gene: TRBJ2-3; v_gene: TRBV9; d_gene: NA; abundance: NA; CDR3nt: TGTGCCAGCAGCGTAGGAACTAGCACAGATACGCAGTATTTT; CDR3aa: CASSVGTSTDTQYF
j_gene: TRBJ1-1; v_gene: TRBV30; d_gene: TRBD1; abundance: once; CDR3nt: TGTGCCTGGAGCTTTGACAGGGTCGGGGCTTTCTTT; CDR3aa: CAWSFDRVGAFF
j_gene: TRBJ2-3; v_gene: TRBV4-1; d_gene: TRBD2; abundance: NA; CDR3nt: TGCGCCAGCAGCCCGAAATTAGCGGGAGGGACGGATACGCAGTATTTT; CDR3aa: CASSPKLAGGTDTQYF
j_gene: TRBJ1-4; v_gene: TRBV29-1; d_gene: TRBD1; abundance: NA; CDR3nt: TGCAGCGTTGAAGATCGTACCCGGACAGGGGTGGGTGCGGAAAAACTGTTTTTT; CDR3aa: CSVEDRTRTGVGAEKLFF
j_gene: TRBJ1-5; v_gene: TRBV25-1; d_gene: NA; abundance: NA; CDR3nt: TGTGCCAGCAGAGGCAGGGATCAGCCCCAGCATTTT; CDR3aa: CASRGRDQPQHF
j_gene: TRBJ1-5; v_gene: TRBV25-1; d_gene: TRBD1; abundance: NA; CDR3nt: TGTGCCAGCAGTGAAGGGACAGGCGACCAGCCCCAGCATTTT; CDR3aa: CASSEGTGDQPQHF
j_gene: TRBJ2-7; v_gene: TRBV19; d_gene: TRBD2; abundance: NA; CDR3nt: TGTGCCAGTAGCCGGACTAGCGGGGGGGGAGCCTACGAGCAGTACTTC; CDR3aa: CASSRTSGGGAYEQYF
j_gene: TRBJ1-1; v_gene: TRBV6-5; d_gene: NA; abundance: few; CDR3nt: TGTGCCAGCAGCCCCTTTTTCCCGGGGGAAGCTTTCTTT; CDR3aa: CASSPFFPGEAFF
j_gene: TRBJ2-1; v_gene: TRBV9; d_gene: NA; abundance: NA; CDR3nt: TGTGCCAGCAGTAAGACTAGGGCCTATTACAATGAGCAGTTCTTC; CDR3aa: CASSKTRAYYNEQFF
j_gene: TRBJ2-1; v_gene: TRBV28; d_gene: NA; abundance: NA; CDR3nt: TGTGCCAGCAGTACGGACAGCTTTACCTACAATGAGCAGTTCTTC; CDR3aa: CASSTDSFTYNEQFF
j_gene: TRBJ1-1; v_gene: TRBV21-1; d_gene: NA; abundance: NA; CDR3nt: TGTGCCAGCAGCAAAGATGGCAGTATTCTGAACACTGAAGCTTTCTTT; CDR3aa: CASSKDGSILNTEAFF
j_gene: TRBJ2-3; v_gene: TRBV27; d_gene: NA; abundance: NA; CDR3nt: TGTGCCCGCGCTAGTGGCACAGATACGCAGTATTTT; CDR3aa: CARASGTDTQYF
j_gene: TRBJ2-3; v_gene: TRBV5-4; d_gene: TRBD2; abundance: NA; CDR3nt: TGTGCCAGCAGCCCGGGACTAGCGGGGGGCCTTCGGAGCACAGATACGCAGTATTTT; CDR3aa: CASSPGLAGGLRSTDTQYF
j_gene: TRBJ2-5; v_gene: TRBV29-1; d_gene: TRBD2; abundance: few; CDR3nt: TGCAGTGTGCGCGGGGGGGGGAAAGAGACCCAGTACTTC; CDR3aa: CSVRGGGKETQYF